Listed below are T cell receptor beta chains from one sample, sequenced in a study of T-cell memory formation after mild COVID-19. Each CDR3 protein is one row after TCRdb ran MiXCR on the 5' RACE reads. The sample records over 150,000 distinct CDR3 sequences, less than 20% being singletons. The sample taken for sequencing was PBMCs or a T cell subset sorted from them (not recorded which). These TCRs come from a man aged 18-30 years who had mild COVID-19 (a few samples of this study predate the infection). Cell type and time point are not known. The CDR3 runs from the conserved cysteine through the conserved F or W. D genes are given only for firm matches. Rows give clone size only sometimes, using once, few, many, or a class for an expanded clone.

clone_size,d_call,v_call,j_call,cdr3_aa,cdr3_nt
few,.,TRBV6-5,TRBJ2-5,CASSYTPSGAKETQYF,TGTGCCAGCAGTTACACCCCTTCGGGGGCGAAAGAGACCCAGTACTTC
few,.,TRBV28,TRBJ1-5,CASWQSGNQPQHF,TGTGCCAGCTGGCAGTCTGGCAATCAGCCCCAGCATTTT
.,.,TRBV11-2,TRBJ1-1,CASSPRSGMNTEAFF,TGTGCCAGCAGCCCGCGGTCGGGCATGAACACTGAAGCTTTCTTT
many,.,TRBV12-3/TRBV12-4,TRBJ1-1,CASSDRGNTEAFF,TGTGCCAGCAGCGACCGGGGCAACACTGAAGCTTTCTTT
.,.,TRBV5-5,TRBJ2-6,CASSLAWRNSGANVLTF,TGTGCCAGCAGCTTGGCCTGGCGTAACTCTGGGGCCAACGTCCTGACTTTC
many,.,TRBV6-2/TRBV6-3,TRBJ2-2,CASSSRPSRLNTGELFF,TGTGCCAGCAGTTCCCGCCCATCTAGACTGAACACCGGGGAGCTGTTTTTT
.,TRBD2,TRBV7-9,TRBJ2-1,CASSLGAGGRNEQFF,TGTGCCAGCAGCTTAGGGGCGGGGGGCCGCAATGAGCAGTTCTTC
few,TRBD1,TRBV5-1,TRBJ1-1,CASSEQGANMNTEAFF,TGCGCCAGCAGCGAACAGGGGGCGAACATGAACACTGAAGCTTTCTTT
.,.,TRBV14,TRBJ2-3,CASSQVVGFTDTQYF,TGTGCCAGCAGCCAAGTAGTGGGATTCACAGATACGCAGTATTTT
few,TRBD1,TRBV5-1,TRBJ1-4,CASSFEGQGREKLFF,TGCGCCAGCAGCTTCGAGGGACAGGGGCGGGAAAAACTGTTTTTT
few,.,TRBV12-3/TRBV12-4,TRBJ2-7,CASSFMGSHEQYF,TGTGCCAGCAGTTTTATGGGTTCCCACGAGCAGTACTTC
few,.,TRBV29-1,TRBJ2-3,CSVGGWPDTQYF,TGCAGCGTTGGGGGTTGGCCAGATACGCAGTATTTT
few,.,TRBV27,TRBJ1-6,CASRETPKVSLHF,TGTGCCAGCAGGGAGACGCCGAAGGTATCCCTCCACTTT
many,.,TRBV5-5,TRBJ2-1,CASRRLDGSYNEQFF,TGTGCCAGCAGGCGACTAGACGGCTCCTACAATGAGCAGTTCTTC
.,.,TRBV7-2,TRBJ1-2,CASSLRTDPYGYTF,TGTGCCAGCAGCCTACGGACGGACCCTTATGGCTACACCTTC
few,.,TRBV24-1,TRBJ2-1,CATSEDRNGLSGNEQFF,TGTGCCACCAGTGAGGACAGAAATGGACTATCGGGCAATGAGCAGTTCTTC
few,.,TRBV7-2,TRBJ2-3,CASSLMRGSTDTQYF,TGTGCCAGCAGCTTAATGAGGGGGAGCACAGATACGCAGTATTTT
many,.,TRBV7-2,TRBJ1-3,CASSPQSGVGNTIYF,TGTGCCAGCAGCCCCCAAAGCGGGGTTGGAAACACCATATATTTT
.,TRBD1,TRBV4-1,TRBJ1-4,CASSQEAGGSQKLFF,TGCGCCAGCAGCCAAGAAGCAGGGGGTTCGCAAAAACTGTTTTTT